This entry lists 2 T cell receptor beta chains sequenced from one sample in a study of blood T cell repertoires in COVID-19. Using immunoSEQ multiplex PCR, the repertoire was profiled, and TCRdb retains in-frame clones only, with some absent. Here the sample spans some 110,000 clones, 82% being singletons. Sequenced input: peripheral blood. The receptor set was obtained from a man aged 65-85 years with acute or convalescent COVID-19.

This chain uses TRBV29-1 with TRBJ1-2; 10 bases match TRBD1. In germline, CDR1 is SQVTM, CDR2 ANQGSEA. V shed 6 bases and J 6 bases; nucleotides not matched to a gene: 1. The CDR3 is made up of 11 amino acids. The CDR3 nucleotides are TGCAGCGTGGGGACAGGGGATGGCTACACCTTC. This translates into CSVGTGDGYTF.

V is TRBV28 and J is TRBJ1-6, with 9 bases aligning to TRBD1. Germline assignment: CDR1 MDHEN and CDR2 SYDVKM. The junction had 5 bases not matched to a gene; V was cut back by 4 bases and J by 7 bases. The CDR3 sequence is 15 residues long. The CDR3, as DNA: TGTGCCAGCAGTTCTCCACAGGGGGCGAATTCACCCCTCCACTTT. Protein sequence: CASSSPQGANSPLHF.